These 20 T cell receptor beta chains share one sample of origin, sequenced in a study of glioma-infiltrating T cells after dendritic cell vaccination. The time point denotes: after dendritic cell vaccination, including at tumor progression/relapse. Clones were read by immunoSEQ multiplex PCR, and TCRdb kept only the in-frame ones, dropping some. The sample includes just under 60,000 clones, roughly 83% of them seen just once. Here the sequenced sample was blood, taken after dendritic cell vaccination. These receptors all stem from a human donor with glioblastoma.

CDR3 bases: TGCGCCAGCAACGACAGGGTCTCCTACGAGCAGTACTTC. Translated, it gives CASNDRVSYEQYF. J is TRBJ2-7 and V is TRBV5-1, with TRBD1 matching 7 bases. V dropped 6 bases and J dropped 0; count of bases not matched to a gene: 3. This CDR3 is built from 13 residues. Germline V CDR1 and CDR2: SGHRS, YFSETQ.

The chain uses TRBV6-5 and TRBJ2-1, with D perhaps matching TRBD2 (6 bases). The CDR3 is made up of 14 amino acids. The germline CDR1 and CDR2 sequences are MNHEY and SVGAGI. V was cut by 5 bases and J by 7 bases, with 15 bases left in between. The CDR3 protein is CASSPPGAGNEQFF. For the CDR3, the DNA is TGTGCCAGCAGTCCCCCCGGGGCGGGGAATGAGCAGTTCTTC.

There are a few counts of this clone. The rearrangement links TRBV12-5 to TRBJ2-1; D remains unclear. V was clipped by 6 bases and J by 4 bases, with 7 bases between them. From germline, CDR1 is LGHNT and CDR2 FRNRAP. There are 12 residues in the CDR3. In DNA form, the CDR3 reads TGTGCTAGTGGCCCTCTATACAATGAGCAGTTCTTC. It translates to CASGPLYNEQFF.

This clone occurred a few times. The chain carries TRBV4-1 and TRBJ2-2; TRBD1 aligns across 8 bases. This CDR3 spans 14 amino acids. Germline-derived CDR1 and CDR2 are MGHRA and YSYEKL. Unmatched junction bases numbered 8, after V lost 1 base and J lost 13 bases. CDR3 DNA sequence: TGCGCCAGCAGCCAAGGGGTGGGACAGGAGTGGCTGTTTTTT. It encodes CASSQGVGQEWLFF.

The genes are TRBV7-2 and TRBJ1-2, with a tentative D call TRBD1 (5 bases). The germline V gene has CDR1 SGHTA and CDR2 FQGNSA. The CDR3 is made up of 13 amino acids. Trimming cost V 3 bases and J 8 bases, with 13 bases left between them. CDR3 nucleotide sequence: TGTGCCAGCAGCTTGGGGGGAGGCTCCGGCTACACCTTC. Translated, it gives CASSLGGGSGYTF.

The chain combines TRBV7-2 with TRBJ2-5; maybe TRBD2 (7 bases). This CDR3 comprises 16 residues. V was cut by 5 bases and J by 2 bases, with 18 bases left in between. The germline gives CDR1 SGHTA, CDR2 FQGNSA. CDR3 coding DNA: TGTGCCAGCAGCCAAGGGGGATACGGGGGGCAAGAGACCCAGTACTTC. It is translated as CASSQGGYGGQETQYF. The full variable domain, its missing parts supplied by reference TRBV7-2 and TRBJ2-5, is GAGVSQSPSNKVTEKGKDVELRCDPISGHTALYWYRQSLGQGLEFLIYFQGNSAPDKSGLPSDRFSAERTGGSVSTLTIQRTQQEDSAVYLCASSQGGYGGQETQYFGPGTRLLVL.

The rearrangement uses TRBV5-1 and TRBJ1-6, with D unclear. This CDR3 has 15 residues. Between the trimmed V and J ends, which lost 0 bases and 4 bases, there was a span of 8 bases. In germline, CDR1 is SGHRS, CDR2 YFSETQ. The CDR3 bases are TGCGCCAGCAGCTTGGATGGCCGTTATAATTCACCCCTCCACTTT. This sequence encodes CASSLDGRYNSPLHF. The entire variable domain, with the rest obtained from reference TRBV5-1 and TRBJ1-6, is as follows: KAGVTQTPRYLIKTRGQQVTLSCSPISGHRSVSWYQQTPGQGLQFLFEYFSETQRNKGNFPGRFSGRQFSNSRSEMNVSTLELGDSALYLCASSLDGRYNSPLHFGNGTRLTVT.

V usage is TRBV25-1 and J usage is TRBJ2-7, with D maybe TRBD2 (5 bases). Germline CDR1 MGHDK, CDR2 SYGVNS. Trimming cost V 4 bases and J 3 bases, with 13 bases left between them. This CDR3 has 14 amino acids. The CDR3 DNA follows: TGTGCCAGCAGTGGTCTAGCCGACTACTACGAGCAGTACTTC. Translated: CASSGLADYYEQYF.

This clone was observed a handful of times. CDR3 region: CASSLDFNNEQFF. CDR3 bases: TGCGCCAGCAGCCTGGACTTTAACAATGAGCAGTTCTTC. This chain joins TRBV5-1 and TRBJ2-1; a possible D gene is TRBD2 (5 bases). V was pared by 4 bases and J by 5 bases, with 10 bases between. CDR1 and CDR2 (germline): SGHRS, YFSETQ. CDR3 length: 13 amino acids.

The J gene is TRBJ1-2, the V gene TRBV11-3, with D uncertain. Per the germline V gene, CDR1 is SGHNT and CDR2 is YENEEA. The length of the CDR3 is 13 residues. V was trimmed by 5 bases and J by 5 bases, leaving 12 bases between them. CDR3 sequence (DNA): TGTGCCAGCAGCACCCGAAAGAGTTATGGCTACACCTTC. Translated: CASSTRKSYGYTF. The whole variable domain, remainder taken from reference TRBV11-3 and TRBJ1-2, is EAGVVQSPRYKIIEKKQPVAFWCNPISGHNTLYWYLQNLGQGPELLIRYENEEAVDDSQLPKDRFSAERLKGVDSTLKIQPAELGDSAVYLCASSTRKSYGYTFGSGTRLTVV.

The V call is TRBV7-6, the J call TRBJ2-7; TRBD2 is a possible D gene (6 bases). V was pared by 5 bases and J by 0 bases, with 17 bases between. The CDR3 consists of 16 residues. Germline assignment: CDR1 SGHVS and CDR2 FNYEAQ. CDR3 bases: TGTGCCAGCAGCCCCGGTCTGGGGGGACCCTCCTACGAGCAGTACTTC. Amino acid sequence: CASSPGLGGPSYEQYF.

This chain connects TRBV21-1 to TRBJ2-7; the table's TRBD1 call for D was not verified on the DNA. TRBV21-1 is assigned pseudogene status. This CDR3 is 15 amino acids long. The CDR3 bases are TGTGCCAGCAGCACCGGGCAGGGAAAACTCTACGAGCAGTACTTC. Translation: CASSTGQGKLYEQYF.

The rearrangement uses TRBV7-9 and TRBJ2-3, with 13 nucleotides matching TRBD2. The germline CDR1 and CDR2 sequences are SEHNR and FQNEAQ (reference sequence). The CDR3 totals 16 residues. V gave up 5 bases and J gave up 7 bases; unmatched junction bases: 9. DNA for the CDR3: TGTGCCAGCAGCCCCGGACTAGCGGGGGAAGGGAATACGCAGTATTTT. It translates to CASSPGLAGEGNTQYF. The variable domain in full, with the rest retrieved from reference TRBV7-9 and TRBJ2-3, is DTGVSQNPRHKITKRGQNVTFRCDPISEHNRLYWYRQTLGQGPEFLTYFQNEAQLEKSRLLSDRFSAERPKGSFSTLEIQRTEQGDSAMYLCASSPGLAGEGNTQYFGPGTRLTVL.

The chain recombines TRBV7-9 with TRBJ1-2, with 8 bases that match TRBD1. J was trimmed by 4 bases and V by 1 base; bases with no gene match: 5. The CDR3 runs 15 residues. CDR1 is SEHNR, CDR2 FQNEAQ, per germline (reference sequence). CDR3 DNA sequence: TGTGCCAGCAGCTTAGTCTCAGGGGGCTTCTATGGCTACACCTTC. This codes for CASSLVSGGFYGYTF.

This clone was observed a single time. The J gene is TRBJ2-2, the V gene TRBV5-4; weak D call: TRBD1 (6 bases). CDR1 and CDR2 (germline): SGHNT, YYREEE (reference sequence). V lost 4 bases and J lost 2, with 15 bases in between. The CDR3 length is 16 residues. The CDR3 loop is CASSPRAGVNTGELFF. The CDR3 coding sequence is TGTGCCAGCAGCCCCCGAGCAGGGGTCAACACCGGGGAGCTGTTTTTT.

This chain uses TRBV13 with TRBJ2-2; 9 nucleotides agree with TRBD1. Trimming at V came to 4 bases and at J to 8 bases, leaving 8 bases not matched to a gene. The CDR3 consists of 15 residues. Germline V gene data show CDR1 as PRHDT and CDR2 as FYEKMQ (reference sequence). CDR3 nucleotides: TGTGCCAGCAGCTCCGGGACAGGGTCGGGGGGGGAGCTGTTTTTT. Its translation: CASSSGTGSGGELFF.

CDR3 sequence (DNA): TGCGCCAGCAGCCAAGATGGGGGGTCCGGCCAGCCCCAGCATTTT. Translating it yields CASSQDGGSGQPQHF. The gene calls are TRBV4-3 and TRBJ1-5; the D gene is possibly TRBD1 (5 bases). The CDR3 extends over 15 amino acids. CDR1 and CDR2 (germline): LGHNA, YSLEER. The V and J ends lost 0 bases and 7 bases respectively, with 13 bases between them.

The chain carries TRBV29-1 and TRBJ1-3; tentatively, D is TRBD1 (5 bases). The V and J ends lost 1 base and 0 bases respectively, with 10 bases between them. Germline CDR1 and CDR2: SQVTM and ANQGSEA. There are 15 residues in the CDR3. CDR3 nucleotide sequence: TGCAGCGTTGAAGGTGACAGTCTCTCTGGAAACACCATATATTTT. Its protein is CSVEGDSLSGNTIYF.

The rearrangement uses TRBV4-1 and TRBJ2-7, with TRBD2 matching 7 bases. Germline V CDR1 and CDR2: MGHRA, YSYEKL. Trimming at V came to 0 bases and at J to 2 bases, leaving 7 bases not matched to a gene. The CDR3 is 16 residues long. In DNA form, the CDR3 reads TGCGCCAGCAGCCAAGAGGGAGGGCCTTTAACCTACGAGCAGTACTTC. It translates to CASSQEGGPLTYEQYF.

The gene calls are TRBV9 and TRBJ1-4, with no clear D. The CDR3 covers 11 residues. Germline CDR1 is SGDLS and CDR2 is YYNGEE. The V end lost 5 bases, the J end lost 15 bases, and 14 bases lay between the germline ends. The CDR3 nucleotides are TGTGCCAGCAGGGGCGGGGATGGAGTGTTTTTT. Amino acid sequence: CASRGGDGVFF.